This TCR beta chain was captured in a study of spatial heterogeneity in lung cancer (dated by TCRdb to about 2019). In terms of the full investigation: Beta-chain transcripts were consistently detected in greater numbers than alpha-chain transcripts, which likely reflected higher beta-chain transcript abundance. In the raw uncorrected reads, each unique combination of TCR and UMI appeared more than ten times on average. The study quantitatively compared TCR alpha and beta repertoires across multiple tumor regions, matched nontumor lung and blood in non-small cell lung cancer. TCR repertoire features were related to nonsynonymous mutation counts determined by whole-exome sequencing of tumor tissue. At surgery, both alpha and beta chains were TCR-sequenced in over 200 tumor regions, about 64 matched nontumor lung samples and a few dozen PBMC samples. Overall study outcomes, separate from this receptor: Ubiquitous expanded tumor TCRs were detected in blood more often at tumor resection than at routine follow-up. Additional single-cell paired TCR alpha and beta sequencing was considered necessary to confirm, at a functional level, the hypothesis that regional TCRs recognize regional mutations.

CDR3 length: 16 amino acids, cysteine to phenylalanine. Only CDR3 DNA remains: 48 bases, in frame from the first base. CDR1 is given as MGHRA and CDR2 as YSYEKL, both from the germline V gene. V and J are trimmed by 2 bases and 1 base, and the gene matches miss 3 bases of the junction. This clonotype was counted between two and nine times. The clone's antigen remains unknown. Base qualities were left out, and no much larger clone turns up one base away. Interpreted using the paper, the time point label stands for: sample taken at primary tumor resection. Donors were around 71 patients with early-stage, untreated non-small cell lung cancer from the lung TRACERx cohort. For TCR sequencing, whole RNA was extracted from tumor and nontumor lung tissue, or from cryopreserved PBMC samples, and no cell sorting was done. Only patients with enough RNA available from two or more tumor regions were chosen for TCR sequencing.

Libraries were made using 5' RACE. The instrument given in TCRdb is NextSeq 500. The TCR library protocol attached a unique molecular identifier to each TCR cDNA molecule to allow correction of PCR and sequencing errors. On the authors' methods: TCR identification, UMI-based error correction and CDR3 extraction were all carried out with Decombinator tools. TCRs above a frequency of 2 per 1,000, corresponding to the top 1% of the tumor frequency distribution, were defined as expanded. Renyi diversity was calculated using the R vegan package after each repertoire was subsampled 100 times to 5,000 TCRs. CDR3 similarity networks were built from amino acid triplet string-kernel similarity, connecting CDR3s with pairwise similarity above 0.82. TCRdb's own reprocessing of the public reads used fastp at Q25 and MiXCR and kept productive beta chains. Rows merge per CDR3 protein into single entries with the most common DNA and genes. It is TCRdb's table, rather than the study itself, that gives the V and J calls and clone size. The sample table records around 45,000 distinct CDR3 sequences; roughly 13% of these occur just once. The ten largest make up around 56% of the sample.

The sequence came from a male donor with early-stage non-small cell lung cancer. This sample comprised PBMCs, obtained at surgery. This chain is built from TRBV4-1 and TRBJ1-4, and 8 bases in between align with TRBD1. This receptor has the CDR3 CASSQRQGITNEKLFF. The sequenced DNA is TGCGCCAGCAGCCAACGACAGGGGATAACTAATGAAAAACTGTTTTTT.